Below are 4 T cell receptor beta chains sequenced from a single sample in a study of untreated major depressive disorder (dated 2018 in TCRdb). These TCRs' antigens remain unknown. What the work shows at the level of the full study, not this receptor alone: In CD4+ T cells, sequencing confirmed that depressed patients used TRBV05-01 (Vbeta 5.1) more than controls did, with a one-tailed test giving p = 0.040.

The library came from the immunoSEQ multiplex PCR assay. Here the immuneACCESS table is served through TCRdb, limited to in-frame sequences with V and J called. Missing clones are a known gap in these copies; in checked studies unresolved V genes cover under half, and the rest lacks a known reason. This sample has about 19,000 clones in its table, and around 90% of those were observed once. The biggest ten clones account for 0.6% of the sample. Sequenced sample: CD4+ T cells from PBMCs. These receptors came from a woman aged 40 to 50 with major depressive disorder.

This sequence joins TRBV5-6 and TRBJ1-4; D is ambiguous. V was pared by 4 bases and J by 0 bases, with 13 bases between. CDR3 size: 16 residues. Germline-derived CDR1 and CDR2 are SGHDT and YYEEEE. The CDR3 coding sequence is TGTGCCAGCAGCGAGACGGGGAGGACAACTAATGAAAAACTGTTTTTT. It codes for CASSETGRTTNEKLFF.

This sequence joins TRBV30 and TRBJ1-1; D unresolved. Germline V gene data show CDR1 as GTSNPN and CDR2 as SVGIG (reference sequence). The V and J ends lost 3 bases and 5 bases respectively, with 7 bases between them. The CDR3 consists of 11 residues. The chain's CDR3 is CAWRWRTEAFF. The CDR3 coding sequence is TGTGCCTGGAGGTGGAGAACTGAAGCTTTCTTT.

The chain couples TRBV5-1 to TRBJ2-5; tentatively, D is TRBD2 (6 bases). The CDR3 runs to 16 residues. Looked up from germline, CDR1 is SGHRS and CDR2 is YFSETQ. Trimming took 1 base from V and 3 from J, leaving 16 bases between them. The chain's CDR3 is CASSLFVRRGEETQYF. CDR3 nucleotide sequence: TGCGCCAGCAGCTTGTTTGTACGTCGCGGGGAAGAGACCCAGTACTTC.

V is TRBV9 and J is TRBJ2-5; D gene unclear. The CDR3 has 12 residues. The ends were cut back, 4 bases at V and 6 bases at J, with 10 bases in the middle. Germline CDR1 is SGDLS and CDR2 is YYNGEE. The CDR3 DNA is TGTGCCAGCAGCCCTCATGGGCAGACCCAGTACTTC. It yields the protein CASSPHGQTQYF.